A selection of T cell receptor beta chains follows, all from one sample in a study of cytomegalovirus exposure and HLA in healthy donors. Assay used: immunoSEQ multiplex PCR; TCRdb lists only in-frame clones, some missing. The data hold some 180,000 clones, with around 75% observed a single time. The specimen sequenced was PBMCs. The origin of the receptors is a male donor in good health and CMV-seronegative. Both conserved end residues are part of each CDR3. The order of the fields is CDR3 DNA, CDR3 protein, J gene, clone size, V gene, D gene. A D gene is named only where the DNA matches it firmly. Rows may omit the clone size; those that give it use once, few, many or a size class.

cdr3_nt: TGTGCCAGCAGCCCGACAGGCTGGGAGCAGTACTTC
cdr3_aa: CASSPTGWEQYF
j_call: TRBJ2-7
clone_size: .
v_call: TRBV11-2
d_call: .

cdr3_nt: TGTGCCAGCACCTGGCCCGGGTTCCGGAGGAATGAGCAGTTCTTC
cdr3_aa: CASTWPGFRRNEQFF
j_call: TRBJ2-1
clone_size: .
v_call: TRBV28
d_call: .

cdr3_nt: TGTGCCAGCAGCTTGGGGGACATCAGGAACACCATATATTTT
cdr3_aa: CASSLGDIRNTIYF
j_call: TRBJ1-3
clone_size: few
v_call: TRBV7-9
d_call: .

cdr3_nt: TGTGCCAGCAGCCCCGACAGGGCGGGTTTCACTGAAGCTTTCTTT
cdr3_aa: CASSPDRAGFTEAFF
j_call: TRBJ1-1
clone_size: .
v_call: TRBV7-9
d_call: TRBD1

cdr3_nt: TGCGCCAGCAGCTTGTCGGGGGGCTACGTTGAGCAGTTCTTC
cdr3_aa: CASSLSGGYVEQFF
j_call: TRBJ2-1
clone_size: .
v_call: TRBV5-1
d_call: .

cdr3_nt: TGTGCCTGGGGGACGACAGGGGGAACAGATACGCAGTATTTT
cdr3_aa: CAWGTTGGTDTQYF
j_call: TRBJ2-3
clone_size: once
v_call: TRBV30
d_call: TRBD1

cdr3_nt: TGTGCCAGCAGGACCGGACAGGGGGCGACCTACGAGCAGTACTTC
cdr3_aa: CASRTGQGATYEQYF
j_call: TRBJ2-7
clone_size: few
v_call: TRBV27
d_call: TRBD1

cdr3_nt: TGTGCCTGGAGTGTAGACTTCCGAAGCTCTGGAAACACCATATATTTT
cdr3_aa: CAWSVDFRSSGNTIYF
j_call: TRBJ1-3
clone_size: .
v_call: TRBV30
d_call: .

cdr3_nt: TGCGCCAGCAGCCAAGTGCCGGGGGGGGCCGGGATACTAGAGACCCAGTACTTC
cdr3_aa: CASSQVPGGAGILETQYF
j_call: TRBJ2-5
clone_size: .
v_call: TRBV4-1
d_call: TRBD2

cdr3_nt: TGCGCCAGCAGCCCGGTGGTGGTCAATGAGCAGTTCTTC
cdr3_aa: CASSPVVVNEQFF
j_call: TRBJ2-1
clone_size: .
v_call: TRBV5-1
d_call: .

cdr3_nt: TGCGCCAGCAGCTTGGACGGGAGCACGTACATTCAGTACTTC
cdr3_aa: CASSLDGSTYIQYF
j_call: TRBJ2-4
clone_size: .
v_call: TRBV5-1
d_call: .

cdr3_nt: TGTGCCACCAGCAGCCGCCGGGACAGGGAAGCTTTCTTT
cdr3_aa: CATSSRRDREAFF
j_call: TRBJ1-1
clone_size: .
v_call: TRBV15
d_call: TRBD1

cdr3_nt: TGTGCCAGTAGCCCCCGGGGGGTGAGCACCGGGGAGCTGTTTTTT
cdr3_aa: CASSPRGVSTGELFF
j_call: TRBJ2-2
clone_size: .
v_call: TRBV19
d_call: TRBD2

cdr3_nt: TGTGCCAGCAGTCCCGTCAATGAGCAGTTCTTC
cdr3_aa: CASSPVNEQFF
j_call: TRBJ2-1
clone_size: .
v_call: TRBV6-6
d_call: .

cdr3_nt: TGTGCCTGGAGTCGGACAGGGGCGGATGGCTACACCTTC
cdr3_aa: CAWSRTGADGYTF
j_call: TRBJ1-2
clone_size: .
v_call: TRBV30
d_call: TRBD1

cdr3_nt: TGTGCCAGAGCCAAGGGGGCTAGCACAGATACGCAGTATTTT
cdr3_aa: CARAKGASTDTQYF
j_call: TRBJ2-3
clone_size: .
v_call: TRBV2
d_call: TRBD1

cdr3_nt: TGTGCCAGCAGTTATCGACAGGGAAGGCAGCCCCAGCATTTT
cdr3_aa: CASSYRQGRQPQHF
j_call: TRBJ1-5
clone_size: once
v_call: TRBV27
d_call: TRBD1

cdr3_nt: TGTGCCAGTAGTAGGGGGGGCACTGAAGCTTTCTTT
cdr3_aa: CASSRGGTEAFF
j_call: TRBJ1-1
clone_size: .
v_call: TRBV19
d_call: .

cdr3_nt: TGCGCCAGCAGCCAAATGGGGGGGGCATGGGGCAATCAGCCCCAGCATTTT
cdr3_aa: CASSQMGGAWGNQPQHF
j_call: TRBJ1-5
clone_size: .
v_call: TRBV4-1
d_call: .

cdr3_nt: TGTGCCAGCAGCTTAGGAGCGGGAGGCACCTACGAGCAGTACTTC
cdr3_aa: CASSLGAGGTYEQYF
j_call: TRBJ2-7
clone_size: .
v_call: TRBV11-3
d_call: TRBD2

cdr3_nt: TGCGCCAACAGCCAAGATATCGGGGGGCCGGACATTCAGTACTTC
cdr3_aa: CANSQDIGGPDIQYF
j_call: TRBJ2-4
clone_size: once
v_call: TRBV4-1
d_call: .

cdr3_nt: TGTGCCAGTAAGGTAGGACAGGGTAATCTGGATGGCTACACCTTC
cdr3_aa: CASKVGQGNLDGYTF
j_call: TRBJ1-2
clone_size: .
v_call: TRBV19
d_call: TRBD1

cdr3_nt: TGTGCCAGTAGTGCCTCGGCTAGCGGTTCCTACGAGCAGTACTTC
cdr3_aa: CASSASASGSYEQYF
j_call: TRBJ2-7
clone_size: few
v_call: TRBV19
d_call: TRBD2

cdr3_nt: TGTGCCAGCAGTTACGGTCGGACAGAGAGGGGTCAGGGCTACACCTTC
cdr3_aa: CASSYGRTERGQGYTF
j_call: TRBJ1-2
clone_size: .
v_call: TRBV6-6
d_call: .

cdr3_nt: TGTGCCAGCAGTGAATATGCGACAGGGGAGGTCAATCAGCCCCAGCATTTT
cdr3_aa: CASSEYATGEVNQPQHF
j_call: TRBJ1-5
clone_size: few
v_call: TRBV6-1
d_call: TRBD1

cdr3_nt: TGCGCCAGCAGCTTGGAGACTAGCGGGAGTGTGCAGTTCTTC
cdr3_aa: CASSLETSGSVQFF
j_call: TRBJ2-1
clone_size: once
v_call: TRBV5-1
d_call: TRBD2

cdr3_nt: TGTGCCAGCAGCACTAGACTAGCCGGCTACAATGAGCAGTTCTTC
cdr3_aa: CASSTRLAGYNEQFF
j_call: TRBJ2-1
clone_size: .
v_call: TRBV7-9
d_call: TRBD2

cdr3_nt: TGTGCCAGCAGTTACGGGACACTGAACACTGAAGCTTTCTTT
cdr3_aa: CASSYGTLNTEAFF
j_call: TRBJ1-1
clone_size: .
v_call: TRBV6-6
d_call: .

cdr3_nt: TGTGCCAGCAGTCCCGTTTTTAGAAGCAATCAGCCCCAGCATTTT
cdr3_aa: CASSPVFRSNQPQHF
j_call: TRBJ1-5
clone_size: .
v_call: TRBV6-5
d_call: .

cdr3_nt: TGCGCCAGCGGCGACAGGGGGCGAGGGTATGGCTACACCTTC
cdr3_aa: CASGDRGRGYGYTF
j_call: TRBJ1-2
clone_size: .
v_call: TRBV5-1
d_call: TRBD1

cdr3_nt: TGTGCCAGCAGCTCGACCGGGACTAGCCCGTTCTTC
cdr3_aa: CASSSTGTSPFF
j_call: TRBJ2-1
clone_size: .
v_call: TRBV5-4
d_call: TRBD2

cdr3_nt: TGTGCCAGCAGTATTGACTGGACAGGGTCAGGTCAGCCCCAGCATTTT
cdr3_aa: CASSIDWTGSGQPQHF
j_call: TRBJ1-5
clone_size: .
v_call: TRBV28
d_call: TRBD1

cdr3_nt: TGTGCCAGCAAAAAAGGGGGTGGGGCTTTCTTT
cdr3_aa: CASKKGGGAFF
j_call: TRBJ1-1
clone_size: .
v_call: TRBV6-5
d_call: .

cdr3_nt: TGTGCCAGCAGCCCAGGGACTAGCGGGAGGCCCACAGATACGCAGTATTTT
cdr3_aa: CASSPGTSGRPTDTQYF
j_call: TRBJ2-3
clone_size: .
v_call: TRBV4-2
d_call: TRBD2

cdr3_nt: TGTGCCAGCAGTGAATCAAGGACTAGCGGGCCTCTAACAGATACGCAGTATTTT
cdr3_aa: CASSESRTSGPLTDTQYF
j_call: TRBJ2-3
clone_size: .
v_call: TRBV25-1
d_call: TRBD2

cdr3_nt: TGCGCCAGCAGCCATCTCAGCACAGGTCTTTTCACCTTC
cdr3_aa: CASSHLSTGLFTF
j_call: TRBJ1-2
clone_size: many
v_call: TRBV4-1
d_call: .

cdr3_nt: TGTGCCAGCAGCTTGGACGGGAGAGATACGCAGTATTTT
cdr3_aa: CASSLDGRDTQYF
j_call: TRBJ2-3
clone_size: .
v_call: TRBV5-4
d_call: .